These 6 T cell receptor beta chains share one sample of origin, sequenced in a study of T cells in Graves' hyperthyroidism and ophthalmopathy. RNA transcripts served as the template for amplifying TCR beta CDR3 regions. The HTBI primer set drove a first-round RT-PCR of the TCR CDR3. TCRdb reprocessed the multiplex PCR reads with MiXCR, giving one entry per CDR3 protein. Here the sample spans hundreds of thousands of distinct CDR3 sequences, about a fifth being singletons. Sequenced input: blood. The receptors come from a woman in her late teens or twenties with Graves' hyperthyroidism.

The rearrangement joins TRBV28 to TRBJ1-5; tentatively, D is TRBD1 (5 bases). Trimming pared 7 bases from V and 0 bases from J, leaving 16 bases between. CDR3 length: 16 amino acids. The germline gives CDR1 MDHEN, CDR2 SYDVKM. DNA for the CDR3: TGTGCCAGCACCCCGGCCACAGGTCGTAGCAATCAGCCCCAGCATTTT. This sequence encodes CASTPATGRSNQPQHF.

This clonotype was counted at least ten times. The genes are TRBV16 and TRBJ1-5, with D hard to call. The V end lost 1 base, the J end lost 0 bases, and 13 bases lay between the germline ends. There are 17 residues in the CDR3. Germline CDR1 and CDR2: KGHSY and FQNENV. The CDR3 DNA reads TGTGCCAGCAGCCAATTGTCCCGGGCCGATAGCAATCAGCCCCAGCATTTT. This translates into CASSQLSRADSNQPQHF.

Concerning this clonotype itself: Germline and junction disagree at one end, which may indicate a read error. The chain employs TRBV6-4 and TRBJ2-2, with 9 bases fitting TRBD2. The CDR3 loop spans 15 amino acids. Germline CDR1 is MRHNA and CDR2 is SNTAGT. The CDR3 region is CASSVGLASSGDLFF. The CDR3 DNA reads TGTGCCAGCAGTGTCGGACTAGCGTCATCCGGGGATCTGTTTTTT.

The chain joins TRBV24-1 to TRBJ2-5, with 8 bases fitting TRBD1. With V trimmed by 3 bases and J by 5 bases, 7 bases remained unmatched. The CDR3 has 15 amino acids. Germline lookup yields CDR1 KGHDR and CDR2 SFDVKD. The CDR3 sequence is CATSDPGQGWETQYF. CDR3 bases: TGTGCCACCAGTGATCCTGGACAGGGATGGGAGACCCAGTACTTC.

Many counts were recorded for this clonotype. The chain is built from TRBV6-2 or TRBV6-3 and TRBJ1-1; 9 bases align to TRBD1. V lost 4 bases and J lost 5; bases outside the gene matches: 8. The CDR3 spans 15 residues. CDR1 is MNHEY, CDR2 SVGEGT, per germline. The CDR3: CASSFPDRGDTEAFF. For the CDR3, the DNA is TGTGCCAGCAGTTTCCCGGACAGGGGCGATACTGAAGCTTTCTTT.

The sample holds many counts of this clonotype. V is TRBV11-1 and J is TRBJ2-6, with D possibly being TRBD1 or TRBD2 (5 bases each). Germline CDR1 reads SGHAT; CDR2 reads FQDESV (reference sequence). The CDR3 covers 16 residues. V was pared by 5 bases and J by 2 bases, with 13 bases between. CDR3 amino acids: CASSARGGPGANVLTF. The CDR3 region has the DNA TGTGCCAGCAGCGCCCGTGGGGGTCCTGGGGCCAACGTCCTGACTTTC.